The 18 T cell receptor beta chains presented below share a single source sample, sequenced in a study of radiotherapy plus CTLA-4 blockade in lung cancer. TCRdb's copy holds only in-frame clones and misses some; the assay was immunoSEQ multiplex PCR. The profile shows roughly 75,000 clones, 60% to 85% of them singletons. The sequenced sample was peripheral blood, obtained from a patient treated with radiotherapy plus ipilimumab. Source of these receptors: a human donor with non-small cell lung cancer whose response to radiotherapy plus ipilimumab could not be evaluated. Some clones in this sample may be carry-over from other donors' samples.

The CDR3 bases are TGTGCCAGCAGCTTAGCGCGTTACAATCAGCCCCAGCATTTT. Translation gives CASSLARYNQPQHF. The V and J genes are TRBV7-2 and TRBJ1-5, with D unresolved. Germline V gene data show CDR1 as SGHTA and CDR2 as FQGNSA. The CDR3 consists of 14 residues. The ends were cut back, 0 bases at V and 3 bases at J, with 6 bases in the middle. Complete variable domain (other parts from reference TRBV7-2 and TRBJ1-5): GAGVSQSPSNKVTEKGKDVELRCDPISGHTALYWYRQSLGQGLEFLIYFQGNSAPDKSGLPSDRFSAERTGGSVSTLTIQRTQQEDSAVYLCASSLARYNQPQHFGDGTRLSIL.

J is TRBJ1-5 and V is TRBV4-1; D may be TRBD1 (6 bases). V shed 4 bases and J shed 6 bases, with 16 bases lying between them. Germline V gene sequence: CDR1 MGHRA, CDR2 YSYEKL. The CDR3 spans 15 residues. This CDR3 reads CASSLQVGAGQPQHF. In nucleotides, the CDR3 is TGCGCCAGCAGCCTACAGGTGGGGGCCGGTCAGCCCCAGCATTTT.

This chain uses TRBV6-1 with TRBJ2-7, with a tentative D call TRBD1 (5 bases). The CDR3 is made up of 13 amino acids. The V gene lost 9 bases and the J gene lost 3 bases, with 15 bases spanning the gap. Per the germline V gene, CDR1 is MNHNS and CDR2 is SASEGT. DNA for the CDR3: TGTGCCAGTCATTCCACGACAGACTACGAGCAGTACTTC. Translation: CASHSTTDYEQYF.

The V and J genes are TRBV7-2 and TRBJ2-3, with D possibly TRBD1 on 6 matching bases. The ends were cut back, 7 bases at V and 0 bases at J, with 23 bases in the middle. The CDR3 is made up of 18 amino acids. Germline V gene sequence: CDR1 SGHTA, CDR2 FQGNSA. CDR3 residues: CASTSFPRRQGSTDTQYF. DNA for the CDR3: TGTGCCAGCACCTCTTTTCCCCGGAGGCAGGGGAGCACAGATACGCAGTATTTT. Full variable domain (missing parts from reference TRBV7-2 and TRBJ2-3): GAGVSQSPSNKVTEKGKDVELRCDPISGHTALYWYRQSLGQGLEFLIYFQGNSAPDKSGLPSDRFSAERTGGSVSTLTIQRTQQEDSAVYLCASTSFPRRQGSTDTQYFGPGTRLTVL.

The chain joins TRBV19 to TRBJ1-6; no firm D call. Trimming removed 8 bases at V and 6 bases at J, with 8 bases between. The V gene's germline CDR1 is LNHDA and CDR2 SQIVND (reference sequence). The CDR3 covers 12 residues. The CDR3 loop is CASADINSPLHF. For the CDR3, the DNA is TGTGCCAGTGCCGACATTAATTCACCCCTCCACTTT.

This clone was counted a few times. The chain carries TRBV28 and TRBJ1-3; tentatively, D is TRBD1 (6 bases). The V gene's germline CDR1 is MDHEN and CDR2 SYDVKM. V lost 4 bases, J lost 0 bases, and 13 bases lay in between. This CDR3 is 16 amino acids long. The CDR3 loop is CASSSGRGSSGNTIYF. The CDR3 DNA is TGTGCCAGCAGTTCCGGTAGGGGGAGCTCTGGAAACACCATATATTTT.

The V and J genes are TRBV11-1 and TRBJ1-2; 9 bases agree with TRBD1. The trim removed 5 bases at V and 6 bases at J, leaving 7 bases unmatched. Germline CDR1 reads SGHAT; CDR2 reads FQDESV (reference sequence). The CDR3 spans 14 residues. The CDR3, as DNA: TGTGCCAGCAGCCAAACCGGGACAGGGAATGGCTACACCTTC. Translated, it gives CASSQTGTGNGYTF.

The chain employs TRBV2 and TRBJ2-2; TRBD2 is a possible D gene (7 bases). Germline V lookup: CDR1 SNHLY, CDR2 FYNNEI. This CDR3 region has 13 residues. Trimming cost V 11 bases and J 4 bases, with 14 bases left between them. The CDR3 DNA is TGTGCCGGGGGGCGGGGGTTCACCGGGGAGCTGTTTTTT. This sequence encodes CAGGRGFTGELFF. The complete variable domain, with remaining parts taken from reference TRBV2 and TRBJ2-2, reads EPEVTQTPSHQVTQMGQEVILRCVPISNHLYFYWYRQILGQKVEFLVSFYNNEISEKSEIFDDQFSVERPDGSNFTLKIRSTKLEDSAMYFCAGGRGFTGELFFGEGSRLTVL.

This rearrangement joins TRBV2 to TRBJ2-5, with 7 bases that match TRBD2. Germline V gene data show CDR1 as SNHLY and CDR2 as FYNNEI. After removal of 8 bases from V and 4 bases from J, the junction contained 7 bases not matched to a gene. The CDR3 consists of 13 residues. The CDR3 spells CASGRLAGETQYF. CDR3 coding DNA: TGTGCCAGCGGAAGACTAGCCGGAGAGACCCAGTACTTC.

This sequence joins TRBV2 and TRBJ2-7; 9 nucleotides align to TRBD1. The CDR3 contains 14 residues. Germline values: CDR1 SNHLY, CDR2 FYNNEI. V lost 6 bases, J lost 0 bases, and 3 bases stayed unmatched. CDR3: CASSDRGFSYEQYF. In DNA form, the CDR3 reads TGTGCCAGCAGCGACAGGGGGTTCTCCTACGAGCAGTACTTC.

CDR3 sequence reads: CASGLLGQGRAGYGYTF. In DNA form, the CDR3 reads TGTGCTAGTGGTTTGCTCGGACAGGGGAGAGCTGGCTATGGCTACACCTTC. J is TRBJ1-2 and V is TRBV12-5; 9 bases agree with TRBD1. The CDR3 has 17 residues. Unmatched junction bases numbered 11, after V lost 2 bases and J lost 4 bases. CDR1 is LGHNT and CDR2 is FRNRAP in the germline V gene.

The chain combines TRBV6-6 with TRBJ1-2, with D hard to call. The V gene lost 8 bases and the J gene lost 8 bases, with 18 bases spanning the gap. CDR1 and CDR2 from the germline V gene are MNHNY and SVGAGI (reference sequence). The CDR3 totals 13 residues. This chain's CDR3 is CASQRILYGGYTF. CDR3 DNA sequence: TGTGCCAGCCAACGCATCCTATACGGGGGCTACACCTTC.

Here the CDR3 DNA reads TGTGCCATCAGTGGGACAGGGGCAGTCACTGAAGCTTTCTTT. It codes for CAISGTGAVTEAFF. The chain employs TRBV10-3 and TRBJ1-1, with 9 nucleotides matching TRBD1. Germline-derived CDR1 and CDR2 are ENHRY and SYGVKD. This CDR3 region has 14 residues. The V segment lost 4 bases and the J segment 4 bases; nucleotides outside the gene matches: 4.

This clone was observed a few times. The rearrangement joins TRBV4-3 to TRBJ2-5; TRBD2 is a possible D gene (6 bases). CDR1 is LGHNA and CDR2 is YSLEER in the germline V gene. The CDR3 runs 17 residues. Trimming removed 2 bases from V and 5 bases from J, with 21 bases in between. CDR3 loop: CASSQSPVGSRMETQYF. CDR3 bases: TGCGCCAGCAGCCAAAGCCCGGTCGGGAGCCGCATGGAGACCCAGTACTTC.

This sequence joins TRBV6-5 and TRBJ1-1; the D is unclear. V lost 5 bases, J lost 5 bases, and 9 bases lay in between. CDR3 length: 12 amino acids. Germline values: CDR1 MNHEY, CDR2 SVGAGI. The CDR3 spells CASSPQRTEAFF. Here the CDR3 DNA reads TGTGCCAGCAGTCCGCAGCGAACTGAAGCTTTCTTT.

This CDR3 reads CASSIPQGRAEAFF. CDR3 coding DNA: TGTGCCAGTAGTATCCCCCAGGGAAGGGCTGAAGCTTTCTTT. V usage is TRBV19 and J usage is TRBJ1-1; possible D gene TRBD1, 5 bases. V shed 3 bases and J shed 6 bases, with 14 bases lying between them. CDR1 and CDR2 (germline): LNHDA, SQIVND (reference sequence). This CDR3 is 14 amino acids long.

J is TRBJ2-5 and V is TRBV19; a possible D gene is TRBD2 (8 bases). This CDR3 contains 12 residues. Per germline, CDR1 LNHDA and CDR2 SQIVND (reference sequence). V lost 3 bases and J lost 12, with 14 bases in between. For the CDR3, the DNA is TGTGCCAGTAGTATGGGACAGCGGGGGAAGTACTTC. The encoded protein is CASSMGQRGKYF.

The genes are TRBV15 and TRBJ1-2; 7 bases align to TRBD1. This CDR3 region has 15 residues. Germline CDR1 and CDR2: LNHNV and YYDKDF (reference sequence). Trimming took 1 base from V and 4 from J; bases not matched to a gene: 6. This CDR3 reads CATSRAPTGTYGYTF. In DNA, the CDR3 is TGTGCCACCAGCAGAGCTCCGACAGGGACCTATGGCTACACCTTC.